The 3 T cell receptor beta chains presented below share a single source sample, sequenced in a study of cytomegalovirus exposure and HLA in healthy donors. The study ran its PCR with 60 Vbeta and 13 Jbeta primers. Libraries were prepared by immunoSEQ multiplex PCR; TCRdb keeps only in-frame clonotypes and omits some of them. This table holds about 77,000 clones. The sample taken for sequencing was PBMCs. The source of these receptors is a man over 45 in good health and CMV-seropositive.

The chain joins TRBV30 to TRBJ1-6, with a possible D match to TRBD1 (6 bases). Between the trimmed V and J ends, which lost 0 bases and 8 bases, there was a span of 8 bases. Germline CDR1 is GTSNPN and CDR2 is SVGIG (reference sequence). CDR3 length equals 13 residues. The CDR3 sequence: CAWSVAGDSPLHF. The CDR3, as DNA: TGTGCCTGGAGTGTCGCAGGGGATTCACCCCTCCACTTT. The full variable domain, its missing parts supplied by reference TRBV30 and TRBJ1-6, is SQTIHQWPATLVQPVGSPLSLECTVEGTSNPNLYWYRQAAGRGLQLLFYSVGIGQISSEVPQNLSASRPQDRQFILSSKKLLLSDSGFYLCAWSVAGDSPLHFGNGTRLTVT.

The chain links TRBV28 to TRBJ2-2; 12 nucleotides align to TRBD1. V lost 10 bases and J lost 6; bases outside the gene matches: 9. The CDR3 runs to 15 residues. The germline V gene encodes CDR1 MDHEN and CDR2 SYDVKM. The CDR3 loop is CATLRGTGGPGELFF. DNA of the CDR3: TGTGCCACCCTTAGAGGGACAGGGGGCCCCGGGGAGCTGTTTTTT.

This chain links TRBV5-6 with TRBJ1-2, with a weak D call TRBD1 (5 bases). Germline V gene lookup returns CDR1 SGHDT and CDR2 YYEEEE. Trimming removed 4 bases from V and 8 bases from J, with 15 bases in between. This CDR3 has 13 amino acids. CDR3 region: CASSTDTRRGYTF. CDR3 in DNA: TGTGCCAGCAGCACGGACACGCGTAGGGGCTACACCTTC.